The 18 T cell receptor beta chains below were found in one sample sequenced in a study of metastatic and nonmetastatic thyroid tumors. Thyroid surgery was preceded by no treatment in any patient. TCRdb re-clonotyped the PCR reads via MiXCR. The table has some 15,000 clones, 15% to 20% seen once. The sample was blood. All receptors come from a female donor with papillary thyroid cancer or a benign thyroid nodule (not recorded which). Some clones in this sample may be carry-over from other donors' samples.

This clone was recorded at least ten times. This sequence joins TRBV7-2 and TRBJ1-2; D gene unclear. The CDR3 loop spans 15 amino acids. Between the trimmed V and J ends, which lost 1 base and 4 bases, there was a span of 13 bases. Germline V gene sequence: CDR1 SGHTA, CDR2 FQGNSA. The CDR3 loop is CASSLGAIASYGYTF. The CDR3 DNA is TGTGCCAGCAGCTTAGGGGCTATCGCATCCTATGGCTACACCTTC.

This clone has a count of ten or more. The rearrangement links TRBV5-6 to TRBJ2-5, with D perhaps TRBD1 (5 bases). The V gene's germline CDR1 is SGHDT and CDR2 YYEEEE. The CDR3 contains 14 residues. The V and J ends lost 1 base and 5 bases respectively, with 12 bases between them. In nucleotides, the CDR3 is TGTGCCAGCAGCTTGAAAAGGGGCAGGGAGACCCAGTACTTC. Protein: CASSLKRGRETQYF.

This clone was picked up many times. In nucleotides, the CDR3 is TGCGCCAGCAGCTTAGACCTCGAGGGACAGTTCTTC. It specifies CASSLDLEGQFF. The gene calls are TRBV5-1 and TRBJ2-1, with D possibly matching TRBD2 (5 bases). Trimming shortened V by 2 bases and J by 13 bases, and 13 bases separated the two germline ends. The CDR3 covers 12 residues. The germline gives CDR1 SGHRS, CDR2 YFSETQ. Supplemented by reference TRBV5-1 and TRBJ2-1, the full variable domain reads KAGVTQTPRYLIKTRGQQVTLSCSPISGHRSVSWYQQTPGQGLQFLFEYFSETQRNKGNFPGRFSGRQFSNSRSEMNVSTLELGDSALYLCASSLDLEGQFFGPGTRLTVL.

This clone occurred a few times. The chain couples TRBV6-4 to TRBJ2-3, with D tentatively TRBD2 (6 bases). CDR1 and CDR2 from the germline V gene are MRHNA and SNTAGT. V was pared by 2 bases and J by 1 base, with 7 bases between. The CDR3 totals 14 residues. The CDR3 nucleotides are TGTGCCAGCAGTGACGGCGGGGGCACAGATACGCAGTATTTT. Amino acids: CASSDGGGTDTQYF.

This clone has a count of ten or more. This chain connects TRBV7-8 to TRBJ2-3, with 7 bases aligning to TRBD2. Germline values: CDR1 SGHVS, CDR2 FQNEAQ. With 0 bases clipped from V and 1 base from J, the junction kept 1 base outside the gene matches. The CDR3 is 15 amino acids. CDR3 DNA sequence: TGTGCCAGCAGCTTAGCTCTAGCGGGCACAGATACGCAGTATTTT. Its translation: CASSLALAGTDTQYF. The variable domain in full, completed from reference TRBV7-8 and TRBJ2-3, reads GAGVSQSPRYKVAKRGQDVALRCDPISGHVSLFWYQQALGQGPEFLTYFQNEAQLDKSGLPSDRFFAERPEGSVSTLKIQRTQQEDSAVYLCASSLALAGTDTQYFGPGTRLTVL.

The V call is TRBV11-2, the J call TRBJ2-5, with a possible D match to TRBD2 (6 bases). The germline V and J ends were trimmed by 7 bases and 4 bases, with 16 bases remaining between them. CDR1 is SGHAT, CDR2 FQNNGV, per germline. The CDR3 runs to 14 residues. In DNA, the CDR3 is TGTGCCAGCAAACCGGGAACCGGGGGAGAGACCCAGTACTTC. This gives the protein CASKPGTGGETQYF. Based on the CDR3 plus reference TRBV11-2 and TRBJ2-5, the full variable domain is EAGVAQSPRYKIIEKRQSVAFWCNPISGHATLYWYQQILGQGPKLLIQFQNNGVVDDSQLPKDRFSAERLKGVDSTLKIQPAKLEDSAVYLCASKPGTGGETQYFGPGTRLLVL.

At least ten counts were recorded for this clone. The chain is built from TRBV3-1 and TRBJ2-3; D not resolved. V lost 1 base, J lost 6 bases, and 8 bases lay in between. This CDR3 comprises 13 residues. In germline, CDR1 is LGHDT, CDR2 YNNKEL (reference sequence). CDR3 sequence: CASSQASRDTQYF. CDR3 nucleotides: TGTGCCAGCAGCCAAGCCTCCCGGGATACGCAGTATTTT.

By sample share, this clone is medium-sized. The V gene is TRBV2, the J gene TRBJ2-1; 7 nucleotides agree with TRBD2. Germline loops: CDR1 SNHLY, CDR2 FYNNEI. CDR3 length equals 14 residues. V lost 6 bases and J lost 8; bases outside the gene matches: 10. CDR3 sequence (DNA): TGTGCCAGCAGAAGGACTAGGGAGGGTGATGAGCAGTTCTTC. It yields the protein CASRRTREGDEQFF.

By share, this clone ranks as medium-sized. V gene TRBV28 combines with J gene TRBJ2-1; 7 positions match TRBD1. V lost 6 bases to trimming and J lost 4 bases; unmatched junction nucleotides: 12. CDR1 MDHEN and CDR2 SYDVKM come from the germline V gene. The CDR3 totals 16 residues. CDR3 DNA: TGTGCCAGCAGGGTCTCAGGAGGACAGGAGTACAATGAGCAGTTCTTC. Translated: CASRVSGGQEYNEQFF.

This clone is categorized as medium-sized. The gene calls are TRBV28 and TRBJ1-6; D ambiguous. V dropped 6 bases and J dropped 9 bases, with 15 bases sitting between them. Looked up from germline, CDR1 is MDHEN and CDR2 is SYDVKM. The CDR3 has 14 residues. The CDR3, as DNA: TGTGCCAGCAGACCTCGGACGGCCTCTTCACCCCTCCACTTT. This codes for CASRPRTASSPLHF.

This clone was picked up many times. The chain combines TRBV2 with TRBJ2-1; D tentatively fits TRBD1 or TRBD2 (6 bases each). The CDR3 is made up of 15 amino acids. Germline CDR1 is SNHLY and CDR2 is FYNNEI. V was pared by 6 bases and J by 4 bases, with 16 bases between. CDR3 amino acids: CASRDAGHTYNEQFF. In nucleotides, the CDR3 is TGTGCCAGCAGAGACGCGGGACACACATACAATGAGCAGTTCTTC. Using reference TRBV2 and TRBJ2-1 for the parts outside the CDR3, the full variable domain is EPEVTQTPSHQVTQMGQEVILRCVPISNHLYFYWYRQILGQKVEFLVSFYNNEISEKSEIFDDQFSVERPDGSNFTLKIRSTKLEDSAMYFCASRDAGHTYNEQFFGPGTRLTVL.

The CDR3 reads CSARDRGMNTEAFF. The CDR3 region has the DNA TGCAGTGCTAGGGACAGGGGGATGAACACTGAAGCTTTCTTT. This chain links TRBV20-1 with TRBJ1-1; 10 bases are a match to TRBD1. J lost 0 bases, V lost 3 bases, and 1 base had no gene match. Germline V CDR1 and CDR2: DFQATT, SNEGSKA (reference sequence). The CDR3 consists of 14 residues.

Many counts were recorded for this clone. The rearrangement uses TRBV7-3 and TRBJ2-7, with a weak D call TRBD2 (5 bases). V gave up 5 bases and J gave up 1 base, with 12 bases separating them. Germline V CDR1 and CDR2: SGHTA, FQGTGA. The CDR3 extends over 14 amino acids. Written as DNA, the CDR3 is TGTGCCAGCAGCCCCGTCACGGGATCCTACGAGCAGTACTTC. It codes for CASSPVTGSYEQYF.

The genes are TRBV20-1 and TRBJ2-7; 11 bases map to TRBD2. Germline-derived CDR1 and CDR2 are DFQATT and SNEGSKA (reference sequence). The CDR3 consists of 15 residues. Trimming cost V 4 bases and J 7 bases; bases outside gene matches: 12. CDR3 in DNA: TGCAGTGCTATATATCACAGACTAGCGGGAAAAGAGCAGTACTTC. It yields the protein CSAIYHRLAGKEQYF.

By its share, this clone is medium-sized. J is TRBJ2-5 and V is TRBV20-1, with D tentatively TRBD2 (5 bases). The CDR3 contains 15 residues. V lost 2 bases and J 5 bases, leaving 18 bases between the germline ends. Germline assignment: CDR1 DFQATT and CDR2 SNEGSKA (reference sequence). This CDR3 is CSARIRGPQTETQYF. For the CDR3, the DNA is TGCAGTGCTAGAATTCGCGGGCCTCAGACGGAGACCCAGTACTTC.

This chain links TRBV19 with TRBJ1-3, with D tentatively TRBD1 (6 bases). Germline CDR1 LNHDA, CDR2 SQIVND (reference sequence). Trimming took 5 bases from V and 3 from J, leaving 11 bases between them. This CDR3 region has 14 residues. CDR3 in DNA: TGTGCCAGTAGTGTCGGGGGGCATGGAAACACCATATATTTT. It specifies CASSVGGHGNTIYF.

In this sample, this clone turned up many times. CDR3: CASSYSRAGPSERDTQYF. The CDR3 DNA sequence: TGTGCCAGCAGTTACTCTAGAGCGGGACCCTCCGAACGGGATACGCAGTATTTT. V usage is TRBV6-5 and J usage is TRBJ2-3; TRBD2 matches at 7 bases. J lost 6 bases, V lost 0 bases, and 15 bases had no gene match. Germline loops: CDR1 MNHEY, CDR2 SVGAGI. There are 18 residues in the CDR3.

By share of the sample, this clone is medium-sized. The chain employs TRBV10-1 and TRBJ2-1; D is undetermined. The CDR3 has 13 residues. The V gene lost 5 bases and the J gene lost 7 bases, with 12 bases spanning the gap. Germline CDR1 is WNHNN and CDR2 is SYGVQD (reference sequence). This chain's CDR3 is CASSSSSRNEQFF. DNA for the CDR3: TGCGCCAGCAGTTCGAGTTCGAGAAATGAGCAGTTCTTC.